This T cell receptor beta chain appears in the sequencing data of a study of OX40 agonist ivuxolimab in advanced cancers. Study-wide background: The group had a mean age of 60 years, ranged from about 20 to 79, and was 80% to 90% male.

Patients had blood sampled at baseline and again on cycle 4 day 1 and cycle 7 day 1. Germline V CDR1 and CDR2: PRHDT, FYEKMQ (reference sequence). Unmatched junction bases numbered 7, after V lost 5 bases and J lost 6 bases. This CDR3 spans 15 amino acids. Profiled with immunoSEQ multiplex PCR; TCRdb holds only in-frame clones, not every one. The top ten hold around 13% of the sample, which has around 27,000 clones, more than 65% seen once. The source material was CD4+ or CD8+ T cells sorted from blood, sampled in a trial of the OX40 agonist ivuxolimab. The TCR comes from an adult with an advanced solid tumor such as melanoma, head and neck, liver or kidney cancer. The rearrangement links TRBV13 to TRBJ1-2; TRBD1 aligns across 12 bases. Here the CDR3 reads CASSPGTGGWDGYTF. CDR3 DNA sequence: TGTGCCAGCAGCCCCGGGACAGGGGGCTGGGATGGCTACACCTTC.